These 16 T cell receptor beta chains originate from one sample sequenced in a study of immune heterogeneity within non-small cell lung tumors. At 450 to 650 ng per sample, bulk tumor genomic DNA provided the template. Biopsy collection occurred during surgery, with several far-apart biopsies per primary tumor. With untreated, newly diagnosed non-small cell lung cancer, the patients went on to undergo curative surgery. Multiplex PCR relied on 32 V and 13 J primers to amplify TCR beta CDR3. One entry per CDR3 protein, called by TCRdb with MiXCR from the multiplex PCR reads. The table has under 25,000 distinct CDR3 sequences, approximately 26% seen once. The sample consisted of lung tumor tissue. These TCRs come from a man aged 35-49 years with non-small cell lung cancer.

A note on this clonotype: This may stem from a read error, because a much larger clone lies one nucleotide away. The CDR3 region has the DNA TGTGCCAGCAGCGAGGAAAGGGTCGGTGGAAACACCATATATTTT. Translation: CASSEERVGGNTIYF. The rearrangement links TRBV12-3 or TRBV12-4 to TRBJ1-3; D gene ambiguous. The CDR3 loop spans 15 amino acids. Trimming pared 6 bases from V and 3 bases from J, leaving 15 bases between.

This clonotype occurred many times. V is TRBV24-1 and J is TRBJ1-5; D is undetermined. The germline V and J ends were trimmed by 5 bases and 7 bases, with 14 bases remaining between them. CDR1 is KGHDR, CDR2 SFDVKD, per germline. This CDR3 is built from 14 residues. The CDR3 DNA reads TGTGCCACCAGTGGTTTCGGGGAAGGCCAGCCCCAGCATTTT. It specifies CATSGFGEGQPQHF.

The chain is built from TRBV30 and TRBJ1-5; no clear D. V gave up 0 bases and J gave up 4 bases, with 13 bases separating them. This CDR3 region has 15 residues. Germline V gives CDR1 GTSNPN, CDR2 SVGIG (reference sequence). CDR3 bases: TGTGCCTGGAGTGTTGGGCAGTGGGCGAATCAGCCCCAGCATTTT. Protein: CAWSVGQWANQPQHF. Full variable domain (remainder filled in from reference TRBV30 and TRBJ1-5): SQTIHQWPATLVQPVGSPLSLECTVEGTSNPNLYWYRQAAGRGLQLLFYSVGIGQISSEVPQNLSASRPQDRQFILSSKKLLLSDSGFYLCAWSVGQWANQPQHFGDGTRLSIL.

This clonotype was found many times. One junction end does not reproduce the germline sequence, and a read error may be involved. The gene calls are TRBV14 and TRBJ1-2; D call uncertain. This CDR3 spans 13 amino acids. Germline values: CDR1 SGHDN, CDR2 FVKESK. The CDR3 sequence is CASSQDRRSGSAF. For the CDR3, the DNA is TGTGCCAGCAGCCAAGATCGTCGGTCAGGCTCGGCCTTC.

V usage is TRBV30 and J usage is TRBJ2-5, with unresolved D. Germline V gene data show CDR1 as GTSNPN and CDR2 as SVGIG (reference sequence). This CDR3 is built from 10 residues. V lost 7 bases to trimming and J lost 6 bases, with 9 bases between them. CDR3 sequence: CAYSLKTQYF. DNA for the CDR3: TGTGCCTACTCCTTGAAGACCCAGTACTTC.

This clonotype was picked up a small number of times. J is TRBJ2-1 and V is TRBV11-3, with 10 nucleotides matching TRBD2. The germline gives CDR1 SGHNT, CDR2 YENEEA. CDR3 length equals 18 residues. Unmatched junction bases numbered 7, after V lost 2 bases and J lost 0 bases. CDR3: CASSLTLAGDGSYNEQFF. CDR3 bases: TGTGCCAGCAGCTTAACCCTAGCGGGAGACGGCTCCTACAATGAGCAGTTCTTC.

As for this clonotype: Possible read error: a much larger clone is one base away. The chain has TRBV12-3 or TRBV12-4 and TRBJ2-2; D not certain. The V end was cut by 2 bases, the J end by 1 base, with 8 bases between. The CDR3 contains 15 residues. CDR3 nucleotide sequence: TGTGCCAGCAGTTTACGCGCCGGGAACACCGGGGAGCTGTTTTTT. Translated: CASSLRAGNTGELFF.

In this sample, this clonotype turned up a few times. The chain is built from TRBV10-3 and TRBJ1-1; the D is unclear. The CDR3 is 12 residues long. Trimming cost V 6 bases and J 7 bases, with 12 bases left between them. Germline loops: CDR1 ENHRY, CDR2 SYGVKD. As DNA, the CDR3 is TGTGCCATCAGCGGCCGGACGGGTGAAGCTTTCTTT. It encodes CAISGRTGEAFF.

This chain connects TRBV11-1 to TRBJ1-1; D is unresolved. The CDR3 runs 13 residues. Germline V CDR1 and CDR2: SGHAT, FQDESV (reference sequence). The V end lost 3 bases, the J end lost 3 bases, and 8 bases lay between the germline ends. The chain's CDR3 is CASSFIGDTEAFF. The DNA of the CDR3 is TGTGCCAGCAGCTTCATCGGGGACACTGAAGCTTTCTTT.

This clonotype has more than one count but fewer than ten. This sequence joins TRBV6-1 and TRBJ2-3; 7 bases map to TRBD2. Germline assignment: CDR1 MNHNS and CDR2 SASEGT. The CDR3 is 13 residues long. The CDR3 sequence: CATRRGSTDTQYF. Written as DNA, the CDR3 is TGTGCAACCCGGCGGGGGAGCACAGATACGCAGTATTTT.

This clonotype appeared a few times. The CDR3 DNA reads as TGTGCCAGCAGCCAGGACCGGACTAGCGGGGGATCCTACGAGCAGTACTTC. Protein product: CASSQDRTSGGSYEQYF. The chain carries TRBV4-2 and TRBJ2-7; TRBD2 agrees at 13 bases. Trimming removed 3 bases from V and 1 base from J; junction bases left unmatched: 6. This CDR3 region has 17 residues. Germline CDR1 LGHNA, CDR2 YNFKEQ.

This clonotype was picked up a small number of times. The rearrangement uses TRBV11-3 and TRBJ2-1; possibly TRBD1 for D (5 bases). The length of the CDR3 is 15 residues. Germline loops: CDR1 SGHNT, CDR2 YENEEA. The V gene lost 5 bases and the J gene lost 3 bases, with 14 bases spanning the gap. This CDR3 is CASSQGGLSYNEQFF. DNA for the CDR3: TGTGCCAGCAGCCAGGGCGGCCTAAGCTACAATGAGCAGTTCTTC.

Comments on this clonotype: A junction end diverges from the germline sequence, so it may reflect a read error. The V call is TRBV11-3, the J call TRBJ1-1; maybe TRBD1 (6 bases). Germline CDR1 reads SGHNT; CDR2 reads YENEEA. This CDR3 comprises 16 residues. CDR3 sequence reads: CASSPAGHIMNTEAYF. The CDR3 region has the DNA TGTGCCAGCAGCCCCGCGGGACACATCATGAACACTGAAGCTTACTTT. The whole variable domain, filled in from reference TRBV11-3 and TRBJ1-1, reads EAGVVQSPRYKIIEKKQPVAFWCNPISGHNTLYWYLQNLGQGPELLIRYENEEAVDDSQLPKDRFSAERLKGVDSTLKIQPAELGDSAVYLCASSPAGHIMNTEAYFGQGTRLTVV.

This clonotype was counted at least ten times. The chain combines TRBV20-1 with TRBJ2-7; 7 bases are a match to TRBD2. Trimming at V came to 3 bases and at J to 7 bases, leaving 3 bases not matched to a gene. The CDR3 is 11 amino acids. From germline, CDR1 is DFQATT and CDR2 SNEGSKA (reference sequence). The CDR3, as DNA: TGCAGTGCTAGCCCAGCGGGAGAGCAGTACTTC. The encoded protein is CSASPAGEQYF.

This chain links TRBV5-1 with TRBJ2-1, with TRBD2 as a possible D gene (5 bases). Trimming left V 0 bases short and J 7 bases short, with 14 bases between. CDR1 and CDR2 from the germline V gene are SGHRS and YFSETQ. The CDR3 spans 15 residues. The CDR3 nucleotides read TGCGCCAGCAGCTTGGCAGCGGCTTTGGGGAATGAGCAGTTCTTC. This codes for CASSLAAALGNEQFF.

This clonotype occurred many times. The chain combines TRBV27 with TRBJ1-2, with D uncertain. V lost 2 bases, J lost 8 bases, and 12 bases lay in between. Per germline, CDR1 MNHEY and CDR2 SMNVEV (reference sequence). The length of the CDR3 is 13 residues. The CDR3 reads CASSLKASGGYTF. In DNA form, the CDR3 reads TGTGCCAGCAGTTTAAAGGCCTCCGGGGGCTACACCTTC.